Below, 3 T cell receptor beta chains from the same sample are listed, as sequenced in a study of blood T cell repertoires in COVID-19 (dated by TCRdb to 2020 to 2022). Libraries were made using the immunoSEQ multiplex PCR assay. TCRdb obtained this table from immuneACCESS and retained in-frame rearrangements with V and J assigned. These tables miss some clones; where compared with another copy, unresolved V genes account for less than half of the shortfall, and the remainder is unexplained. The sample records under 150,000 clones, roughly 90% of which are singletons. Jointly, the top ten make up approximately 2.3% of the sample. The sample taken for sequencing was PBMCs or T cells enriched from blood (not recorded which). These receptors all come from a woman aged 50 to 65 who had recovered from COVID-19.

The rearrangement joins TRBV5-1 to TRBJ2-7, with TRBD1 matching 8 bases. The CDR3 totals 14 residues. V gave up 2 bases and J gave up 2 bases; unmatched junction bases: 3. CDR1 and CDR2 from the germline V gene are SGHRS and YFSETQ. The CDR3 protein is CASSFGTGPYEQYF. The CDR3 DNA reads as TGCGCCAGCAGCTTCGGGACAGGCCCCTACGAGCAGTACTTC.

The chain has TRBV14 and TRBJ2-5, with D maybe TRBD2 (6 bases). The length of the CDR3 is 16 residues. The V and J ends lost 0 bases and 1 base respectively, with 12 bases between them. Germline V gene data show CDR1 as SGHDN and CDR2 as FVKESK. The CDR3 DNA is TGTGCCAGCAGCCAAGAAAAAGGACTAATCCAAGAGACCCAGTACTTC. The encoded protein is CASSQEKGLIQETQYF.

V and J are TRBV2 and TRBJ1-2; no reliable D call. Trimming pared 2 bases from V and 7 bases from J, leaving 8 bases between. This CDR3 is 12 amino acids long. Germline CDR1 and CDR2: SNHLY and FYNNEI. CDR3: CASSEWGGGYTF. The CDR3 bases are TGTGCCAGCAGTGAATGGGGAGGTGGCTACACCTTC.